These 19 T cell receptor beta chains were all obtained from the same sample, sequenced in a study of blood T cell repertoires in COVID-19. Sequenced by immunoSEQ multiplex PCR; TCRdb stores in-frame clones only, minus some. In the table there are about 200,000 clones, about nine tenths of which are singletons. Specimen: peripheral blood. These receptors were obtained from a woman in her thirties or forties with acute or convalescent COVID-19.

This chain joins TRBV4-2 and TRBJ2-4; 7 bases are shared with TRBD2. This CDR3 has 18 amino acids. Germline CDR1 and CDR2: LGHNA and YNFKEQ. J lost 1 base, V lost 0 bases, and 9 bases had no gene match. The CDR3 nucleotides read TGTGCCAGCAGCCAAGATCACCGACTAGCAAAGGCCAAAAACATTCAGTACTTC. Its translation is CASSQDHRLAKAKNIQYF.

The rearrangement joins TRBV19 to TRBJ1-6; D unclear. This CDR3 is 12 amino acids long. The germline V and J ends were trimmed by 10 bases and 7 bases, with 11 bases remaining between them. Germline V gene lookup returns CDR1 LNHDA and CDR2 SQIVND (reference sequence). CDR3 bases: TGTGCCACCGCGGAGAAGAATTCACCCCTCCACTTT. Protein: CATAEKNSPLHF.

The V gene is TRBV6-5, the J gene TRBJ2-3; 9 positions agree with TRBD2. Germline CDR1 and CDR2: MNHEY and SVGAGI. The trim removed 6 bases at V and 8 bases at J, leaving 0 bases unmatched. The length of the CDR3 is 11 residues. The CDR3 sequence: CASRTSGTQYF. Here the CDR3 DNA reads TGTGCCAGCAGGACTAGCGGTACGCAGTATTTT.

The J gene is TRBJ1-4, the V gene TRBV5-1; TRBD1 matches 7 bases. Germline-derived CDR1 and CDR2 are SGHRS and YFSETQ. The length of the CDR3 is 15 residues. V was pared by 4 bases and J by 5 bases, with 8 bases of the junction left unmatched. CDR3 bases: TGCGCCAGCAGCCTACGAGGGGGCGTGAATGAAAAACTGTTTTTT. Residues: CASSLRGGVNEKLFF.

The chain joins TRBV2 to TRBJ2-5; maybe TRBD1 (5 bases). V was trimmed by 3 bases and J by 4 bases, leaving 15 bases between them. The CDR3 length is 15 residues. Germline V gene sequence: CDR1 SNHLY, CDR2 FYNNEI. CDR3 amino acids: CASSEGLPLVETQYF. The CDR3 nucleotides are TGTGCCAGCAGTGAGGGGCTTCCCCTGGTAGAGACCCAGTACTTC. Combining the CDR3 with reference TRBV2 and TRBJ2-5 gives the whole variable domain EPEVTQTPSHQVTQMGQEVILRCVPISNHLYFYWYRQILGQKVEFLVSFYNNEISEKSEIFDDQFSVERPDGSNFTLKIRSTKLEDSAMYFCASSEGLPLVETQYFGPGTRLLVL.

This clone was detected only once. The chain combines TRBV9 with TRBJ2-7; 7 bases match TRBD1. Germline CDR1 and CDR2: SGDLS and YYNGEE. The CDR3 totals 16 residues. The trim removed 3 bases at V and 4 bases at J, leaving 13 bases unmatched. This CDR3 reads CASSAPRGTDHYEQYV. CDR3 in DNA: TGTGCCAGCAGCGCCCCGAGGGGGACAGATCATTACGAGCAGTACGTC.

This chain connects TRBV20-1 to TRBJ2-1, with 11 bases aligning to TRBD1. CDR1 DFQATT and CDR2 SNEGSKA come from the germline V gene (reference sequence). V trimming: 3 bases; J trimming: 5 bases; junction bases outside the gene matches: 6. The CDR3 is 15 amino acids. The CDR3 nucleotides are TGCAGTGCTAGTTCCGGGACAGGGGGGAACAATGAGCAGTTCTTC. It yields the protein CSASSGTGGNNEQFF.

V usage is TRBV21-1 and J usage is TRBJ1-2; the table calls TRBD1, which could not be checked here. TRBV21-1 is tagged as a pseudogene. The CDR3 covers 19 residues. In nucleotides, the CDR3 is TGTGCCAGCAGCAACTCTAGGGGTCCACACGTCTACCTAACCTATGGCTACACCTTC. This encodes CASSNSRGPHVYLTYGYTF.

The gene calls are TRBV3-1 (or the pseudogene TRBV3-2) and TRBJ1-1, with TRBD1 matching 8 bases. Losses at the gene ends were 4 bases for V and 6 bases for J; bases not matched to a gene: 7. Per the germline V gene, CDR1 is LGHDT and CDR2 is YNNKEL (reference sequence). This CDR3 is 14 amino acids long. The CDR3 sequence: CASSPRTGSSEAFF. The DNA of the CDR3 is TGTGCCAGCAGCCCGCGGACAGGGAGTTCTGAAGCTTTCTTT.

The gene calls are TRBV4-1 and TRBJ1-2; tentatively, D is TRBD1 (6 bases). The CDR3 extends over 15 amino acids. In germline, CDR1 is MGHRA, CDR2 YSYEKL. Trimming stripped 1 base from V and 4 bases from J, with 13 bases between. The CDR3 spells CASSQVAGEGYGYTF. For the CDR3, the DNA is TGCGCCAGCAGCCAAGTGGCAGGGGAAGGCTATGGCTACACCTTC.

The chain is built from TRBV25-1 and TRBJ2-3; 12 bases align to TRBD1. Germline V gene lookup returns CDR1 MGHDK and CDR2 SYGVNS. With V trimmed by 3 bases and J by 1 base, 5 bases remained unmatched. There are 17 residues in the CDR3. The CDR3, as DNA: TGTGCCAGCAGTGATAGGTGGGACAGGGGGCGCACAGATACGCAGTATTTT. It codes for CASSDRWDRGRTDTQYF.

In the case of this clone: Other DNA sequences from this sample encode an identical CDR3 as well. This chain joins TRBV9 and TRBJ1-3; tentative D call: TRBD1 (6 bases). The CDR3 length is 14 residues. The V end lost 2 bases, the J end lost 4 bases, and 10 bases lay between the germline ends. The germline gives CDR1 SGDLS, CDR2 YYNGEE. The CDR3 nucleotides are TGTGCCAGCAGCGTTCAGGGGTTGGGAAACACCATATATTTT. This encodes CASSVQGLGNTIYF. Full variable domain (rest looked up from reference TRBV9 and TRBJ1-3): DSGVTQTPKHLITATGQRVTLRCSPRSGDLSVYWYQQSLDQGLQFLIQYYNGEERAKGNILERFSAQQFPDLHSELNLSSLELGDSALYFCASSVQGLGNTIYFGEGSWLTVV.

The chain joins TRBV5-5 to TRBJ2-6; perhaps TRBD1 as D (6 bases). The germline V gene has CDR1 SGHKS and CDR2 YYEKEE (reference sequence). The CDR3 extends over 16 amino acids. V was pared by 4 bases and J by 0 bases, with 11 bases between. CDR3 loop: CASSQRQVSGANVLTF. The DNA for the CDR3 is TGTGCCAGCAGCCAGAGACAGGTCTCTGGGGCCAACGTCCTGACTTTC.

The rearrangement links TRBV19 to TRBJ1-2; TRBD1 matches 7 bases. Per germline, CDR1 LNHDA and CDR2 SQIVND (reference sequence). The CDR3 spans 14 residues. Trimming removed 5 bases from V and 1 base from J; junction bases left unmatched: 4. CDR3 in DNA: TGTGCCAGTAGTCCTAGACAGGGTAACTATGGCTACACCTTC. Amino acid sequence: CASSPRQGNYGYTF.

This chain joins TRBV7-2 and TRBJ1-6; D unclear. The CDR3 covers 15 residues. Trimming left V 6 bases short and J 0 bases short, with 9 bases between. CDR1 is SGHTA and CDR2 is FQGNSA in the germline V gene. Here the CDR3 reads CASSSVSSYNSPLHF. The CDR3 DNA reads TGTGCCAGCAGTTCAGTAAGCTCCTATAATTCACCCCTCCACTTT.

V and J are TRBV28 and TRBJ1-1; 12 bases align to TRBD1. The V segment lost 6 bases and the J segment 2 bases; nucleotides outside the gene matches: 7. In germline, CDR1 is MDHEN, CDR2 SYDVKM. The CDR3 has 16 amino acids. The CDR3 spells CASRVRDRGRNTEAFF. The CDR3 DNA follows: TGTGCCAGCAGGGTCCGGGACAGGGGGCGCAACACTGAAGCTTTCTTT.

This clone has just a few counts. V usage is TRBV30 and J usage is TRBJ1-1; possible D gene TRBD1, 5 bases. V was trimmed by 3 bases and J by 1 base, leaving 27 bases between them. CDR1 and CDR2 from the germline V gene are GTSNPN and SVGIG (reference sequence). This CDR3 spans 19 amino acids. CDR3 in DNA: TGTGCCTGGAGCGTAACCCACCTCAGGGAAAGCGGGCCGAACACTGAAGCTTTCTTT. It encodes CAWSVTHLRESGPNTEAFF.

This clone was detected a few times. This chain links TRBV28 with TRBJ1-1; 7 nucleotides line up with TRBD1. The trim removed 4 bases at V and 0 bases at J, leaving 5 bases unmatched. This CDR3 contains 15 residues. Germline V gives CDR1 MDHEN, CDR2 SYDVKM. This chain's CDR3 is CASSSLGQMNTEAFF. The CDR3 nucleotides read TGTGCCAGCAGTTCACTGGGACAGATGAACACTGAAGCTTTCTTT.

The chain combines TRBV29-1 with TRBJ1-3; 7 nucleotides line up with TRBD1. V lost 7 bases, J lost 4 bases, and 7 bases stayed unmatched. Germline loops: CDR1 SQVTM, CDR2 ANQGSEA. This CDR3 region has 13 residues. In nucleotides, the CDR3 is TGCAGCGGACGACAGGGATCAGGAAACACCATATATTTT. It yields the protein CSGRQGSGNTIYF.